This section outlines one T cell receptor (beta chain) sequence together with its context. The entry originates in a study of blood T cell repertoires in COVID-19. About the research overall: The United States, Italy and Spain provided the acute and convalescent COVID-19 samples.

Data came from immunoSEQ multiplex PCR; TCRdb stores just in-frame clones and leaves some out. The sample has some 85,000 clones, 80% to 90% seen once; the top ten hold under 10%. V shed 0 bases and J 5 bases; nucleotides not matched to a gene: 11. CDR1 is LGHDT, CDR2 YNNKEL, per germline (reference sequence). The CDR3 is made up of 18 amino acids. This chain connects TRBV3-1 (or the pseudogene TRBV3-2) to TRBJ2-2, with 8 bases identical to TRBD1. Sequences were obtained from peripheral blood. The receptor was derived from a man aged 45-65 years with acute or convalescent COVID-19. The CDR3 here is CASSQDRLRRGLTGELFF. CDR3 DNA sequence: TGTGCCAGCAGCCAAGATAGGTTGCGCAGGGGGCTTACCGGGGAGCTGTTTTTT.